Listed below are T cell receptor beta chains from one sample, sequenced in a study of T cell repertoires in cytomegalovirus infection. Antigen specificity for these receptors is unknown. TCRdb redid the calling of the reads with MiXCR, one entry per CDR3 protein. The sample lists roughly 500,000 distinct CDR3 sequences, roughly a third seen once, with roughly 17% in the top ten. The sequencing here drew on cultured PBMCs, taken from culture after CMV antigen stimulation. The receptors here all came from a human donor in good health (CMV status not recorded). Some clones in this sample may be carry-over from other donors' samples. CDR3s include the opening cysteine and the closing phenylalanine or tryptophan.

cdr3_aa: CASSSIYDGPGEAFF
v_call: TRBV11-2
j_call: TRBJ1-1

cdr3_aa: CASSLTELNYGYTF
v_call: TRBV7-8
j_call: TRBJ1-2

cdr3_aa: CASSIGLAGQGEQFF
v_call: TRBV19
j_call: TRBJ2-1

cdr3_aa: CASSLEGSGRQPQHF
v_call: TRBV6-6
j_call: TRBJ1-5

cdr3_aa: CASSQGAEQPQHF
v_call: TRBV19
j_call: TRBJ1-5

cdr3_aa: CASSRRDYEQYF
v_call: TRBV12-3/TRBV12-4
j_call: TRBJ2-7

cdr3_aa: CASSLPRSLAGVIGKSYNEQFF
v_call: TRBV11-3
j_call: TRBJ2-1

cdr3_aa: CASSQDYEQGYGYTF
v_call: TRBV4-1
j_call: TRBJ1-2

cdr3_aa: CASSSPAGRPHGYTF
v_call: TRBV7-2
j_call: TRBJ1-2

cdr3_aa: CASSRLRGGSDEQFF
v_call: TRBV7-8
j_call: TRBJ2-1

cdr3_aa: CASSPRLAASSYEQYF
v_call: TRBV12-3/TRBV12-4
j_call: TRBJ2-7

cdr3_aa: CASSQDTLVGGRGEETQYF
v_call: TRBV3-1
j_call: TRBJ2-5

cdr3_aa: CASSQPETSGSYNEQFF
v_call: TRBV3-1
j_call: TRBJ2-1

cdr3_aa: CASSQPAGETQYF
v_call: TRBV7-8
j_call: TRBJ2-5

cdr3_aa: CASSSELGEGTDTQYF
v_call: TRBV28
j_call: TRBJ2-3

cdr3_aa: CASSPGLSLVYNEQFF
v_call: TRBV7-6
j_call: TRBJ2-1

cdr3_aa: CASSPVGGADTQYF
v_call: TRBV2
j_call: TRBJ2-3

cdr3_aa: CSAARPGLEQFF
v_call: TRBV20-1
j_call: TRBJ2-1

cdr3_aa: CASSRAHTDTQYF
v_call: TRBV7-8
j_call: TRBJ2-3

cdr3_aa: CASSPWVGAKPQHF
v_call: TRBV4-3
j_call: TRBJ1-5

cdr3_aa: CASSTPLRGLGQFF
v_call: TRBV7-6
j_call: TRBJ2-1

cdr3_aa: CASRAGAGETQYF
v_call: TRBV7-2
j_call: TRBJ2-5

cdr3_aa: CASSWKGRGGTEAFF
v_call: TRBV12-3/TRBV12-4
j_call: TRBJ1-1

cdr3_aa: CASSQLLAGKGETQYF
v_call: TRBV4-2
j_call: TRBJ2-5

cdr3_aa: CASSQTGDAFGYTF
v_call: TRBV2
j_call: TRBJ1-2

cdr3_aa: CASGFAGSSGNTIYF
v_call: TRBV28
j_call: TRBJ1-3

cdr3_aa: CASSRRLAGGRSTGELFF
v_call: TRBV6-2/TRBV6-3
j_call: TRBJ2-2

cdr3_aa: CASSSPGGPRSYNEQFF
v_call: TRBV12-3/TRBV12-4
j_call: TRBJ2-1

cdr3_aa: CASSYSGLYHNEQFF
v_call: TRBV6-2/TRBV6-3
j_call: TRBJ2-1

cdr3_aa: CASRVTGSENQPQHF
v_call: TRBV6-1
j_call: TRBJ1-5

cdr3_aa: CASSPGLAGGELFF
v_call: TRBV4-3
j_call: TRBJ2-2

cdr3_aa: CAISASTDYNEQFF
v_call: TRBV10-3
j_call: TRBJ2-1

cdr3_aa: CAISDRGVGFEAFF
v_call: TRBV10-3
j_call: TRBJ1-1

cdr3_aa: CATSDPGTANEQFF
v_call: TRBV24-1
j_call: TRBJ2-1

cdr3_aa: CAIRTEETQYF
v_call: TRBV10-3
j_call: TRBJ2-5

cdr3_aa: CAGRASDRGGSSPLHF
v_call: TRBV6-1
j_call: TRBJ1-6

cdr3_aa: CASSYLGTGANVLTF
v_call: TRBV19
j_call: TRBJ2-6

cdr3_aa: CASSLIGELFF
v_call: TRBV5-8
j_call: TRBJ2-2

cdr3_aa: CASSPGHINQPQHF
v_call: TRBV18
j_call: TRBJ1-5

cdr3_aa: CASSAPGTSGTPGTQYF
v_call: TRBV7-2
j_call: TRBJ2-5

cdr3_aa: CASSLEAGGIGYEQYF
v_call: TRBV11-3
j_call: TRBJ2-7

cdr3_aa: CASSLNLNQPQHF
v_call: TRBV12-3/TRBV12-4
j_call: TRBJ1-5

cdr3_aa: CASSSGLAGLSGANVLTF
v_call: TRBV7-6
j_call: TRBJ2-6

cdr3_aa: CASSYRAGGVGSEAFF
v_call: TRBV27
j_call: TRBJ1-1

cdr3_aa: CASTFRRGSGAEQFF
v_call: TRBV7-9
j_call: TRBJ2-1

cdr3_aa: CASSYLSGQGSYEQYF
v_call: TRBV6-6
j_call: TRBJ2-7

cdr3_aa: CASSYIIGTSGNEQFF
v_call: TRBV6-6
j_call: TRBJ2-1

cdr3_aa: CASSLAEGNTEAFF
v_call: TRBV5-1
j_call: TRBJ1-1

cdr3_aa: CASSFNPAGTDTIYF
v_call: TRBV7-2
j_call: TRBJ1-3

cdr3_aa: CASRREGSSYNEQFF
v_call: TRBV5-1
j_call: TRBJ2-1

cdr3_aa: CASSFRDSKGGYIQYF
v_call: TRBV6-1
j_call: TRBJ2-4